The 22 T cell receptor beta chains below come from one sample, sequenced in a study of blood T cell repertoires in COVID-19. TCRdb keeps only in-frame clones here, not all; method: immunoSEQ multiplex PCR. The data contain 150,000 to 200,000 clones, roughly 80% of them singletons. The source material was PBMCs or T cells enriched from blood (not recorded which). The receptor source for this set is a woman between 55 and 75 years old with acute COVID-19.

The chain links TRBV6-6 to TRBJ1-6; D perhaps matches TRBD1 (5 bases). From germline, CDR1 is MNHNY and CDR2 SVGAGI (reference sequence). Between the trimmed V and J ends, which lost 10 bases and 8 bases, there was a span of 12 bases. The CDR3 contains 12 residues. The DNA of the CDR3 is TGTGCCATCGGAGGGGTTTATTCACCCCTCCACTTT. Its protein product is CAIGGVYSPLHF.

The chain combines TRBV7-2 with TRBJ2-7; D gene unclear. Trimming cost V 1 base and J 5 bases, with 15 bases left between them. The CDR3 consists of 15 residues. Per germline, CDR1 SGHTA and CDR2 FQGNSA. For the CDR3, the DNA is TGTGCCAGCAGCTTAGATAACGTTGGGCGCAACGAGCAGTACGTC. Amino acid sequence: CASSLDNVGRNEQYV.

V is TRBV7-8 and J is TRBJ1-2; D call uncertain. V was clipped by 7 bases and J by 8 bases, with 20 bases between them. The length of the CDR3 is 14 residues. Germline V gene sequence: CDR1 SGHVS, CDR2 FQNEAQ. CDR3 protein: CASNPDGGGYGYTF. DNA for the CDR3: TGTGCCAGCAACCCGGATGGAGGAGGGTACGGCTACACCTTC.

This chain links TRBV7-2 with TRBJ2-1, with D possibly TRBD2 on 6 matching bases. Germline V gives CDR1 SGHTA, CDR2 FQGNSA. This CDR3 comprises 14 residues. V lost 4 bases and J lost 7, with 14 bases in between. The CDR3 sequence: CASSSPGVSNEQFF. CDR3 coding DNA: TGTGCCAGCAGCTCACCGGGGGTATCGAATGAGCAGTTCTTC.

V usage is TRBV6-6 and J usage is TRBJ1-5, with 12 bases matching TRBD1. Germline CDR1 MNHNY, CDR2 SVGAGI (reference sequence). V lost 10 bases and J lost 7; bases outside the gene matches: 11. This CDR3 is 15 amino acids long. The CDR3 DNA reads as TGTGCCACCCACCGGGACAGGGGGCTTGGGCAGCCCCAGCATTTT. Residues: CATHRDRGLGQPQHF.

The chain employs TRBV6-6 and TRBJ2-7; tentative D call: TRBD1 (6 bases). The V end lost 6 bases, the J end lost 0 bases, and 9 bases lay between the germline ends. The CDR3 has 13 amino acids. Germline CDR1 and CDR2: MNHNY and SVGAGI (reference sequence). DNA of the CDR3: TGTGCCAGCAGGGAACAGGGCTCCTACGAGCAGTACGTC. It yields the protein CASREQGSYEQYV.

This chain uses TRBV4-2 with TRBJ1-5; D gene uncertain. The CDR3 spans 15 residues. V lost 1 base and J lost 5, with 12 bases in between. Germline CDR1 and CDR2: LGHNA and YNFKEQ. The CDR3 DNA reads TGTGCCAGCAGCCAAGGGCTCGGAGTTGATCAGCCCCAGCATTTT. Translating it yields CASSQGLGVDQPQHF.

The V and J genes are TRBV19 and TRBJ1-5; 9 nucleotides line up with TRBD1. From germline, CDR1 is LNHDA and CDR2 SQIVND (reference sequence). The CDR3 runs 16 residues. The V gene end was trimmed by 5 bases and the J gene end by 6 bases; junction bases not matched to a gene: 11. The chain's CDR3 is CASSVLQGAQGQPQHF. Here the CDR3 DNA reads TGTGCCAGTAGTGTCCTACAGGGGGCGCAAGGTCAGCCCCAGCATTTT.

This clone came up a few times. The rearrangement joins TRBV30 to TRBJ1-2; a weak D match, TRBD1 (6 bases). With 4 bases removed from V and 0 bases from J, the gap between germline ends came to 6 bases. CDR1 and CDR2 from the germline V gene are GTSNPN and SVGIG (reference sequence). This CDR3 spans 12 amino acids. CDR3 coding DNA: TGTGCCTGGACAGGGGCTAACTATGGCTACACCTTC. Protein: CAWTGANYGYTF. Based on the CDR3 plus reference TRBV30 and TRBJ1-2, the full variable domain is SQTIHQWPATLVQPVGSPLSLECTVEGTSNPNLYWYRQAAGRGLQLLFYSVGIGQISSEVPQNLSASRPQDRQFILSSKKLLLSDSGFYLCAWTGANYGYTFGSGTRLTVV.

The chain is built from TRBV4-3 and TRBJ2-7; maybe TRBD1 (5 bases). V was clipped by 4 bases and J by 1 base, with 8 bases between them. The germline CDR1 and CDR2 sequences are LGHNA and YSLEER. The CDR3 consists of 13 residues. The CDR3 reads CASSLDRSYEQYF. The CDR3 DNA reads as TGCGCCAGCAGCCTCGACAGATCCTACGAGCAGTACTTC.

About this clone: This may stem from a read error, because a much larger clone lies one nucleotide away. The genes are TRBV21-1 and TRBJ2-7; whether TRBD1, the table's D call, matches the DNA was not checked. TRBV21-1 is a pseudogene locus. The CDR3 has 14 amino acids. CDR3 coding DNA: TGTGCCAGCAGCAGGGGCAGGAGCTCCTACGAGCAGTACGTC. Its protein product is CASSRGRSSYEQYV.

A single count supports this clone. This chain uses TRBV29-1 with TRBJ1-4; 7 nucleotides match TRBD1. This CDR3 has 15 amino acids. V trimming: 7 bases; J trimming: 5 bases; junction bases outside the gene matches: 13. Germline loops: CDR1 SQVTM, CDR2 ANQGSEA. CDR3 sequence: CSASHTGEGNEKLFF. The CDR3 coding sequence is TGCAGCGCTTCCCATACAGGGGAAGGGAATGAAAAACTGTTTTTT.

This clone was seen ten or more times. The rearrangement joins TRBV30 to TRBJ2-3; D is ambiguous. Between the trimmed V and J ends, which lost 5 bases and 2 bases, there was a span of 5 bases. CDR3 size: 11 residues. Per germline, CDR1 GTSNPN and CDR2 SVGIG (reference sequence). This CDR3 reads CAWDITDTQYF. CDR3 nucleotides: TGTGCCTGGGACATCACAGATACGCAGTATTTT.

This clone was recorded once. V is TRBV24-1 and J is TRBJ1-1; D is possibly TRBD1 (5 bases). V lost 9 bases and J lost 6, with 10 bases in between. The CDR3 contains 11 residues. From germline, CDR1 is KGHDR and CDR2 SFDVKD. This CDR3 is CATSAGAEAFF. The CDR3 bases are TGTGCCACCTCGGCGGGGGCTGAAGCTTTCTTT.

This clone was observed a few times. The genes are TRBV9 and TRBJ2-3; the D gene is possibly TRBD1 (5 bases). CDR1 and CDR2 (germline): SGDLS, YYNGEE. The length of the CDR3 is 16 residues. Trimming removed 1 base at V and 5 bases at J, with 17 bases between. CDR3 region: CASSVFQKGPGDTQYF. In DNA, the CDR3 is TGTGCCAGCAGCGTATTCCAAAAGGGGCCGGGAGATACGCAGTATTTT.

V and J are TRBV11-3 and TRBJ2-3; TRBD2 is a possible D gene (6 bases). V lost 1 base, J lost 2 bases, and 10 bases lay in between. The CDR3 has 15 amino acids. Germline values: CDR1 SGHNT, CDR2 YENEEA. The CDR3 nucleotides are TGTGCCAGCAGCTTAGCGGGGGAACACACAGATACGCAGTATTTT. Its protein is CASSLAGEHTDTQYF.

V gene TRBV11-2 combines with J gene TRBJ2-2; 9 bases match TRBD2. CDR1 and CDR2 from the germline V gene are SGHAT and FQNNGV. Trimming took 3 bases from V and 9 from J; bases not matched to a gene: 2. The CDR3 spans 13 residues. This chain's CDR3 is CASSLGLAWELFF. For the CDR3, the DNA is TGTGCCAGCAGCTTGGGACTAGCCTGGGAGCTGTTTTTT.

The V gene is TRBV9, the J gene TRBJ1-2; TRBD1 is a possible D gene (6 bases). Per the germline V gene, CDR1 is SGDLS and CDR2 is YYNGEE. The CDR3 contains 15 residues. V gave up 0 bases and J gave up 5 bases, with 14 bases separating them. The CDR3 protein is CASSVESGAGYGYTF. The CDR3 nucleotides are TGTGCCAGCAGCGTAGAATCAGGGGCCGGTTATGGCTACACCTTC.

This clone came up a few times. The chain joins TRBV5-6 to TRBJ1-1; 7 nucleotides align to TRBD1. Germline-derived CDR1 and CDR2 are SGHDT and YYEEEE. Trimming cost V 0 bases and J 10 bases; bases outside gene matches: 0. CDR3 length: 11 amino acids. The CDR3 DNA reads TGTGCCAGCAGCTTGGAGGGGGCAGCTTTCTTT. It codes for CASSLEGAAFF.

This clone was counted once. J is TRBJ2-2 and V is TRBV10-2; 9 bases are a match to TRBD2. CDR1 WSHSY and CDR2 SAAADI come from the germline V gene. With 8 bases clipped from V and 1 base from J, the junction kept 2 bases outside the gene matches. The CDR3 spans 14 residues. The chain's CDR3 is CASGGGGNTGELFF. For the CDR3, the DNA is TGCGCCAGCGGCGGGGGGGGGAACACCGGGGAGCTGTTTTTT.

V and J are TRBV2 and TRBJ1-5; perhaps TRBD1 as D (6 bases). Trimming shortened V by 6 bases and J by 5 bases, and 14 bases separated the two germline ends. The length of the CDR3 is 14 residues. Per the germline V gene, CDR1 is SNHLY and CDR2 is FYNNEI. The CDR3 region is CASRPDRPDQPQHF. CDR3 DNA sequence: TGTGCCAGCAGACCCGACAGGCCCGATCAGCCCCAGCATTTT.

V gene TRBV10-3 combines with J gene TRBJ1-2; 8 nucleotides line up with TRBD1. CDR1 is ENHRY and CDR2 is SYGVKD in the germline V gene. This CDR3 is 13 amino acids long. The junction had 3 bases not matched to a gene; V was cut back by 6 bases and J by 3 bases. CDR3 sequence: CAIRGQEDYGYTF. CDR3 nucleotides: TGTGCCATCAGGGGACAGGAAGACTATGGCTACACCTTC.